This T cell receptor (beta chain) was captured in a study of cytomegalovirus exposure and HLA in healthy donors. Overall study findings and caveats: Cytomegalovirus-associated TCR beta chains were listed, numbering 164. The authors later linked a missense DCLRE1C variant to TCR beta V- and J-gene trimming. In a later analysis, the majority of CMV-associated beta chains seemingly showed HLA restriction.

Comment on this clone: Its antigen is not known.

From germline, CDR1 is MGHDK and CDR2 SYGVNS. Trimming removed 5 bases from V and 3 bases from J; junction bases left unmatched: 4. The CDR3 is 13 amino acids. Both 60 Vbeta primers and 13 Jbeta primers went into the PCR. The repertoire was sequenced with immunoSEQ multiplex PCR; TCRdb's copy has only in-frame clones and lacks some. The data show 90,000 to 150,000 clones, roughly three quarters seen once. The sample consisted of PBMCs. V is TRBV25-1 and J is TRBJ2-7; the match to TRBD2 covers 7 bases. This clonotype originated in a woman aged 40 to 50 in good health and CMV-seropositive. CDR3 protein: CASSPGLNYEQYF. The CDR3, as DNA: TGTGCCAGCAGTCCGGGACTAAACTACGAGCAGTACTTC.